The 16 T cell receptor beta chains given below trace back to one sample, sequenced in a study of cytomegalovirus exposure and HLA in healthy donors. Using immunoSEQ multiplex PCR, the repertoire was profiled, and TCRdb retains in-frame clones only, with some absent. This sample carries 100,000 to 150,000 clones, roughly 87% of them seen once, and the ten largest clones take around 1.3%. The sample consisted of PBMCs. These receptors all come from a woman aged 18-35 years in good health and CMV-seronegative.

V and J are TRBV14 and TRBJ1-5; maybe TRBD1 (5 bases). CDR3 length: 14 amino acids. The germline CDR1 and CDR2 sequences are SGHDN and FVKESK. Trimming took 3 bases from V and 3 from J, leaving 9 bases between them. CDR3 sequence: CASSQGGSNQPQHF. In DNA, the CDR3 is TGTGCCAGCAGCCAGGGGGGGTCCAATCAGCCCCAGCATTTT.

CDR3 DNA: TGTGCCACCAGCAGAGGTCTGAACAGGCGGCGGGATAGTGAAAAACTGTTTTTT. It codes for CATSRGLNRRRDSEKLFF. The chain joins TRBV15 to TRBJ1-4, with D possibly being TRBD1 (5 bases). The CDR3 covers 18 residues. V lost 1 base to trimming and J lost 7 bases, with 22 bases between them. Germline CDR1 is LNHNV and CDR2 is YYDKDF (reference sequence).

This chain joins TRBV4-1 and TRBJ2-5; possibly TRBD2 for D (6 bases). The CDR3 runs to 13 residues. V lost 3 bases to trimming and J lost 5 bases, with 10 bases between them. Germline CDR1 is MGHRA and CDR2 is YSYEKL. CDR3 bases: TGCGCCAGCAGCCACACTAGCTACGAGACCCAGTACTTC. This translates into CASSHTSYETQYF.

The chain is built from TRBV18 and TRBJ2-5; TRBD2 matches 10 bases. The CDR3 is 15 residues long. Germline CDR1 is KGHSH and CDR2 is LQKENI. Germline trimming cut 3 bases from V and 7 bases from J; bases unmatched to any gene: 8. The CDR3 loop reads CASSPGLAREGTQYF. The CDR3 DNA reads TGTGCCAGCTCACCGGGACTAGCGCGAGAAGGGACCCAGTACTTC.

V and J are TRBV6-5 and TRBJ2-7; maybe TRBD2 (6 bases). Looked up from germline, CDR1 is MNHEY and CDR2 is SVGAGI. The CDR3 is 16 amino acids. V was clipped by 0 bases and J by 1 base, with 13 bases between them. The CDR3, as DNA: TGTGCCAGCAGTTACTCGGGACTGGGAGTTTCCTACGAGCAGTACTTC. Translated, it gives CASSYSGLGVSYEQYF.

The chain links TRBV5-6 to TRBJ2-7; 9 bases map to TRBD1. CDR1 and CDR2 (germline): SGHDT, YYEEEE. CDR3 length: 14 residues. Trimming took 5 bases from V and 2 from J; bases not matched to a gene: 5. The CDR3 reads CASRPTGGTYEQYF. CDR3 bases: TGTGCCAGCAGACCGACAGGGGGAACCTACGAGCAGTACTTC.

The chain joins TRBV5-1 to TRBJ2-5; D gene uncertain. From germline, CDR1 is SGHRS and CDR2 YFSETQ. This CDR3 is built from 14 residues. V lost 1 base, J lost 2 bases, and 9 bases lay in between. The chain's CDR3 is CASSLFGVQETQYF. DNA for the CDR3: TGCGCCAGCAGCTTGTTCGGAGTTCAAGAGACCCAGTACTTC.

V is TRBV7-6 and J is TRBJ2-3, with D perhaps TRBD1 (6 bases). The CDR3 consists of 15 residues. CDR1 and CDR2 from the germline V gene are SGHVS and FNYEAQ. Trimming shortened V by 5 bases and J by 3 bases, and 15 bases separated the two germline ends. CDR3: CASSERGGSTDTQYF. As DNA, the CDR3 is TGTGCCAGCAGCGAACGAGGGGGTTCAACAGATACGCAGTATTTT.

This clone showed up just once. This chain links TRBV4-1 with TRBJ2-2, with no clear D. CDR3 length: 14 amino acids. Germline CDR1 and CDR2: MGHRA and YSYEKL. V was pared by 4 bases and J by 5 bases, with 11 bases between. CDR3 protein: CASSLLSVTGELFF. The CDR3 DNA sequence: TGCGCCAGCAGCCTACTCTCTGTGACCGGGGAGCTGTTTTTT.

This chain links TRBV9 with TRBJ1-4, with D hard to call. CDR1 and CDR2 from the germline V gene are SGDLS and YYNGEE. V was trimmed by 0 bases and J by 0 bases, leaving 9 bases between them. The CDR3 covers 16 residues. The CDR3 loop reads CASSVEESATNEKLFF. The DNA for the CDR3 is TGTGCCAGCAGCGTAGAGGAGTCAGCAACTAATGAAAAACTGTTTTTT.

V usage is TRBV9 and J usage is TRBJ2-1; TRBD2 matches at 15 bases. Germline assignment: CDR1 SGDLS and CDR2 YYNGEE. V was pared by 3 bases and J by 1 base, with 8 bases of the junction left unmatched. This CDR3 region has 19 residues. CDR3 amino acids: CASSEPGLAGGTSYNEQFF. The CDR3 DNA follows: TGTGCCAGCAGCGAACCGGGACTAGCGGGGGGTACGTCCTACAATGAGCAGTTCTTC.

This clone was seen just once. The chain employs TRBV5-1 and TRBJ1-4; D gene ambiguous. Germline CDR1 reads SGHRS; CDR2 reads YFSETQ. Trimming shortened V by 4 bases and J by 0 bases, and 16 bases separated the two germline ends. The CDR3 is 17 amino acids. CDR3 nucleotides: TGCGCCAGCAGCCTCATGGGAGCATCGGCAACTAATGAAAAACTGTTTTTT. Protein: CASSLMGASATNEKLFF.

The chain joins TRBV7-9 to TRBJ2-7; possible D gene TRBD1, 5 bases. This CDR3 contains 12 residues. Trimming left V 4 bases short and J 4 bases short, with 8 bases between. CDR1 and CDR2 (germline): SEHNR, FQNEAQ (reference sequence). The CDR3 protein is CASSSTVYEQYF. The CDR3 DNA is TGTGCCAGCAGCTCGACAGTTTACGAGCAGTACTTC.

The chain couples TRBV5-1 to TRBJ1-3; D uncertain. The CDR3 covers 16 residues. V dropped 0 bases and J dropped 4 bases, with 14 bases sitting between them. From germline, CDR1 is SGHRS and CDR2 YFSETQ. Here the CDR3 reads CASSLVGPLGGNTIYF. CDR3 DNA: TGCGCCAGCAGCTTGGTGGGCCCCCTGGGCGGAAACACCATATATTTT.

This clone has a single count. The chain couples TRBV7-2 to TRBJ1-1; tentative D call: TRBD1 (5 bases). The CDR3 consists of 16 residues. Trimming shortened V by 6 bases and J by 1 base, and 18 bases separated the two germline ends. The germline V gene has CDR1 SGHTA and CDR2 FQGNSA. CDR3 residues: CASRPWGSETNTEAFF. CDR3 coding DNA: TGTGCCAGCAGACCCTGGGGCAGCGAAACGAACACTGAAGCTTTCTTT.

CDR3 nucleotides: TGTGCCAGCAGCGTAGCTGGCCAGGAGACCCAGTACTTC. As protein: CASSVAGQETQYF. The chain joins TRBV9 to TRBJ2-5; D is ambiguous. The CDR3 extends over 13 amino acids. CDR1 and CDR2 (germline): SGDLS, YYNGEE. Trimming took off 0 bases at V and 5 bases at J, with 8 bases between the two ends.